This passage covers 10 T cell receptor beta chains from one sample sequenced in a study of T cell responses to AZD1222 COVID-19 vaccine. The method was immunoSEQ multiplex PCR; TCRdb's version includes in-frame clones alone and lacks a portion of them. The table lists more than 100,000 clones, about nine tenths of them singletons. The sample consisted of peripheral blood, taken on day 0 of AZD1222 vaccination. These receptors all stem from an adult in good health.

This chain's CDR3 is CASRPTLRKQGAGNYGYTF. The DNA for the CDR3 is TGTGCCAGCAGACCGACCTTGAGAAAACAGGGGGCTGGTAACTATGGCTACACCTTC. This rearrangement joins TRBV11-3 to TRBJ1-2, with 9 bases identical to TRBD1. The ends lost 6 bases at V and 1 base at J; junction bases unmatched: 18. Germline V gene lookup returns CDR1 SGHNT and CDR2 YENEEA. This CDR3 comprises 19 residues. Using reference TRBV11-3 and TRBJ1-2 for the parts outside the CDR3, the full variable domain is EAGVVQSPRYKIIEKKQPVAFWCNPISGHNTLYWYLQNLGQGPELLIRYENEEAVDDSQLPKDRFSAERLKGVDSTLKIQPAELGDSAVYLCASRPTLRKQGAGNYGYTFGSGTRLTVV.

This clone came up once. This chain connects TRBV29-1 to TRBJ2-7; D is possibly TRBD1 or TRBD2 (6 bases each). Germline-derived CDR1 and CDR2 are SQVTM and ANQGSEA. Trimming pared 4 bases from V and 5 bases from J, leaving 15 bases between. This CDR3 is built from 13 residues. In nucleotides, the CDR3 is TGCAGCGTTGTAACAGGGAGGATTGACGAGCAGTACTTC. Encoded protein: CSVVTGRIDEQYF.

The chain uses TRBV3-1 (or the pseudogene TRBV3-2) and TRBJ2-5, with 8 bases matching TRBD2. Germline values: CDR1 LGHDT, CDR2 YNNKEL (reference sequence). V trimming: 3 bases; J trimming: 4 bases; junction bases outside the gene matches: 7. The CDR3 length is 15 residues. CDR3 sequence reads: CASSQERGRGETQYF. In DNA, the CDR3 is TGTGCCAGCAGCCAGGAGCGGGGGCGGGGAGAGACCCAGTACTTC.

The genes are TRBV2 and TRBJ2-2, with D perhaps matching TRBD1 or TRBD2 (5 bases each). Trimming removed 8 bases from V and 3 bases from J, with 13 bases in between. The CDR3 has 14 amino acids. Germline lookup yields CDR1 SNHLY and CDR2 FYNNEI. The CDR3 spells CASEGTGYTGELFF. The CDR3 region has the DNA TGTGCCAGCGAAGGGACGGGTTACACCGGGGAGCTGTTTTTT.

The chain combines TRBV25-1 with TRBJ1-1; D may be TRBD1 (6 bases). From germline, CDR1 is MGHDK and CDR2 SYGVNS. Trimming took 6 bases from V and 6 from J, leaving 8 bases between them. The CDR3 runs to 11 residues. The CDR3 coding sequence is TGTGCCAGCAGAACAGGGCCTGAAGCTTTCTTT. Encoded protein: CASRTGPEAFF.

The rearrangement links TRBV3-1 (or the pseudogene TRBV3-2) to TRBJ2-3; D might be TRBD1 (5 bases). V gave up 6 bases and J gave up 5 bases, with 15 bases separating them. CDR3 size: 14 residues. CDR1 LGHDT and CDR2 YNNKEL come from the germline V gene (reference sequence). The DNA of the CDR3 is TGTGCCAGCAGTCTCACAGGTACCCAAGATACGCAGTATTTT. Its translation: CASSLTGTQDTQYF.

The V gene is TRBV12-5, the J gene TRBJ2-5; 8 bases are shared with TRBD1. With V trimmed by 5 bases and J by 1 base, 3 bases remained unmatched. CDR1 is LGHNT, CDR2 FRNRAP, per germline. The CDR3 runs to 14 residues. The CDR3 sequence: CASGMTGAQETQYF. The CDR3 bases are TGTGCTAGTGGTATGACAGGGGCCCAAGAGACCCAGTACTTC.

This clone was counted a few times. V is TRBV7-9 and J is TRBJ1-4; D is ambiguous. Germline values: CDR1 SEHNR, CDR2 FQNEAQ (reference sequence). Trimming removed 4 bases from V and 2 bases from J, with 14 bases in between. The CDR3 has 16 residues. CDR3 loop: CASSSRREQTNEKLFF. As DNA, the CDR3 is TGTGCCAGCAGCTCCCGAAGGGAGCAGACTAATGAAAAACTGTTTTTT.

The rearrangement joins TRBV5-1 to TRBJ1-1; D ambiguous. CDR1 and CDR2 from the germline V gene are SGHRS and YFSETQ. The V end lost 0 bases, the J end lost 5 bases, and 8 bases lay between the germline ends. This CDR3 is 13 amino acids long. The CDR3 protein is CASSLDTGTEAFF. The CDR3 nucleotides read TGCGCCAGCAGCTTGGATACGGGAACTGAAGCTTTCTTT.

This chain joins TRBV5-1 and TRBJ1-2; unclear D gene. V was clipped by 1 base and J by 6 bases, with 19 bases between them. Germline CDR1 SGHRS, CDR2 YFSETQ. This CDR3 is 16 amino acids long. DNA for the CDR3: TGCGCCAGCAGCTTGTCCGGACCGAACAACGGCAATGGCTACACCTTC. Translated: CASSLSGPNNGNGYTF. The full variable domain, with the rest looked up from reference TRBV5-1 and TRBJ1-2, is KAGVTQTPRYLIKTRGQQVTLSCSPISGHRSVSWYQQTPGQGLQFLFEYFSETQRNKGNFPGRFSGRQFSNSRSEMNVSTLELGDSALYLCASSLSGPNNGNGYTFGSGTRLTVV.